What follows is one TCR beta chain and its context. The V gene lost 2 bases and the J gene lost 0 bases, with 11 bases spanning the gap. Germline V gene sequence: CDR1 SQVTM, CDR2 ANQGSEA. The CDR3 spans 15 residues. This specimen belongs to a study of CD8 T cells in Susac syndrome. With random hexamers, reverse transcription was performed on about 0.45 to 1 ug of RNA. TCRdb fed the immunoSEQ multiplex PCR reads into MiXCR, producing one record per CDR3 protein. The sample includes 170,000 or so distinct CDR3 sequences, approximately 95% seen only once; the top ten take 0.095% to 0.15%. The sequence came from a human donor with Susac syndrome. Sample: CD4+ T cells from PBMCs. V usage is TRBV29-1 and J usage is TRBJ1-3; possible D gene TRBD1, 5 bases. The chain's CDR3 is CSVEQGAGSGNTIYF. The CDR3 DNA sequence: TGCAGCGTTGAACAGGGTGCAGGCTCTGGAAACACCATATATTTT.